Listed here is a single T cell receptor beta chain. Measured with immunoSEQ multiplex PCR; TCRdb has only the in-frame clones, and not every one. Found here are some 2 million clones, 85% to 95% of them singletons; the top ten hold approximately 0.13%. Germline lookup yields CDR1 MNHEY and CDR2 SVGAGI. V lost 0 bases to trimming and J lost 11 bases, with 11 bases between them. CDR3 length: 14 amino acids. The data stem from a study of shared clonotypes between healthy human individuals. The sample comprised naive CD4+ T cells sorted from blood. Subset specified: CD45RA+ positively selected. V gene TRBV6-5 combines with J gene TRBJ1-6; D remains ambiguous. The TCR was taken from a man aged 18 to 29 in good health. CDR3 in DNA: TGTGCCAGCAGTTACTCGATATATGGACCACCCCTCCACTTT. It yields the protein CASSYSIYGPPLHF.